The T cell receptor beta chain under discussion was sequenced for a study of blood T cell repertoires in COVID-19. Study-level information: From T cells, B-cell-depleted T cells, or PBMCs came the material, which was cDNA or gDNA.

Original processing methods: Amplified reference gene primers provided the basis for estimating nucleated cell counts. Only in-frame clones appear in the TCRdb table, and some are missing; sequencing was by immunoSEQ multiplex PCR. The D gene and trimming were derived from the DNA, and the V and J assignments and clone size from that table. The table has hundreds of thousands of clones, 80% to 90% seen once. This CDR3 is built from 15 residues. V shed 5 bases and J shed 2 bases, with 15 bases lying between them. Germline V gene lookup returns CDR1 SGHTA and CDR2 FQGTGA. The chain has TRBV7-3 and TRBJ1-2, with D perhaps matching TRBD1 (5 bases). This sequence originates from a man between 60 and 70 years old who had recovered from COVID-19. The sample was peripheral blood. Here the CDR3 DNA reads TGTGCCAGCAGCAGATATCAGGGTAGAAACTATGGCTACACCTTC. Its protein is CASSRYQGRNYGYTF. The full variable domain, completed using reference TRBV7-3 and TRBJ1-2, is GAGVSQTPSNKVTEKGKYVELRCDPISGHTALYWYRQSLGQGPEFLIYFQGTGAADDSGLPNDRFFAVRPEGSVSTLKIQRTERGDSAVYLCASSRYQGRNYGYTFGSGTRLTVV.